A selection of T cell receptor beta chains follows, all from one sample in a study of Graves' ophthalmopathy and Graves' hyperthyroidism. TCRdb itself ran the multiplex PCR reads through MiXCR, one entry per CDR3 protein. This repertoire shows approximately 700,000 distinct CDR3 sequences, 35% to 50% found once; its top ten account for about 40%. The sample was peripheral blood. All receptors derive from an adult man with Graves' ophthalmopathy. CDR3s include the opening cysteine and the closing phenylalanine or tryptophan. D genes are given only for firm matches. A row's size may be missing; if present it is once, few, many or a size class.

d_gene: TRBD1; j_gene: TRBJ1-2; v_gene: TRBV2; abundance: many; CDR3nt: TGTGCCAGCAGCGGACAGGTCGACTATGGCTACACCTTC; CDR3aa: CASSGQVDYGYTF
d_gene: -; j_gene: TRBJ1-5; v_gene: TRBV6-5; abundance: many; CDR3nt: TGTGCCAGCAGTGATGGACACAGCAATCAGCCCCAGCATTTT; CDR3aa: CASSDGHSNQPQHF
d_gene: TRBD1; j_gene: TRBJ1-4; v_gene: TRBV29-1; abundance: once; CDR3nt: TGCAGCGGGGGACAGCCTGAAAAACTGTTTTTT; CDR3aa: CSGGQPEKLFF
d_gene: -; j_gene: TRBJ2-6; v_gene: TRBV10-3; abundance: few; CDR3nt: TGTGCCAGCAGTGAAATGGGTTCGCTGGGCCTAGGTCGCTCTGGGGCCAACGTCCTGACTTTC; CDR3aa: CASSEMGSLGLGRSGANVLTF
d_gene: TRBD1; j_gene: TRBJ1-1; v_gene: TRBV5-1; abundance: many; CDR3nt: TGCGCCAGCAGCGGGGACAGGGTGGGCACTGAAGCTTTCTTT; CDR3aa: CASSGDRVGTEAFF
d_gene: TRBD1; j_gene: TRBJ1-6; v_gene: TRBV25-1; abundance: -; CDR3nt: TGTGCCAGCAGTGCTAGGTCCGGACAGGGTAATTCACCCCTCCACTTT; CDR3aa: CASSARSGQGNSPLHF
d_gene: TRBD1; j_gene: TRBJ2-2; v_gene: TRBV9; abundance: many; CDR3nt: TGTGCCAGCAGCGCTGGACAGGGACTCAACACCGGGGAGCTGTTTTTT; CDR3aa: CASSAGQGLNTGELFF
d_gene: -; j_gene: TRBJ1-2; v_gene: TRBV12-3/TRBV12-4; abundance: many; CDR3nt: TGTGCCAGTGGGACGTCGGGGTATGGCTACACCTTC; CDR3aa: CASGTSGYGYTF
d_gene: -; j_gene: TRBJ1-6; v_gene: TRBV9; abundance: once; CDR3nt: TGTGCCAGCAGCCAAGATTGGACACCCAATTCACCCCTCCACTTT; CDR3aa: CASSQDWTPNSPLHF
d_gene: -; j_gene: TRBJ2-5; v_gene: TRBV10-3; abundance: -; CDR3nt: TGTGCCATCAGCGACATGGGGTGGGAGACCCAGTACTTC; CDR3aa: CAISDMGWETQYF
d_gene: -; j_gene: TRBJ1-1; v_gene: TRBV20-1; abundance: few; CDR3nt: TGCAGTGCGGGAGAGGGTTTGAACACTGAAGCTTTCTTT; CDR3aa: CSAGEGLNTEAFF
d_gene: -; j_gene: TRBJ1-4; v_gene: TRBV7-9; abundance: many; CDR3nt: TGTGCCAGCAGCCAACAGCGGGGATCTAATGAAAAACTGTTTTTT; CDR3aa: CASSQQRGSNEKLFF
d_gene: TRBD1; j_gene: TRBJ1-6; v_gene: TRBV15; abundance: -; CDR3nt: TGTGCCACCAGCAGCCCCCGGACAGGGGGCGTTTCACCCCTCCACTTT; CDR3aa: CATSSPRTGGVSPLHF
d_gene: TRBD1; j_gene: TRBJ2-6; v_gene: TRBV9; abundance: -; CDR3nt: TGTGCCAGCAGCCCTCGGACAGGGCCCCGCTCTGGGCCCAACGTCCTGACTTTC; CDR3aa: CASSPRTGPRSGPNVLTF
d_gene: -; j_gene: TRBJ1-5; v_gene: TRBV24-1; abundance: -; CDR3nt: TGTGCCACCAGTGATGCAGCGGTGTCTGGGGATCAGCCCCAGCATTTT; CDR3aa: CATSDAAVSGDQPQHF
d_gene: TRBD2; j_gene: TRBJ2-2; v_gene: TRBV7-6; abundance: -; CDR3nt: TGTGCCAGCAGCTTTCTAGCCGGCGGGAGCTGGGTTAAGGAGACCGGGGAGCTGTTTTTT; CDR3aa: CASSFLAGGSWVKETGELFF
d_gene: -; j_gene: TRBJ2-7; v_gene: TRBV29-1; abundance: many; CDR3nt: TGCAGCGTTGAATGGGAGATTTCCTACGAGCAGTACTTC; CDR3aa: CSVEWEISYEQYF
d_gene: TRBD2; j_gene: TRBJ2-7; v_gene: TRBV4-3; abundance: -; CDR3nt: TGCGCCAGCAGCCAAGAGGGTAGCGGGGGCTCCTACGAGCAGTACTTC; CDR3aa: CASSQEGSGGSYEQYF
d_gene: TRBD1; j_gene: TRBJ1-4; v_gene: TRBV12-3/TRBV12-4; abundance: -; CDR3nt: TGTGCCAGCAGTACGATGACAGGGAATAATGAAAAACTGTTTTTT; CDR3aa: CASSTMTGNNEKLFF
d_gene: -; j_gene: TRBJ2-7; v_gene: TRBV4-2; abundance: few; CDR3nt: TGTGCCAGCAGCCCCCAGGGTATTACCTACGAGCAGTACTTC; CDR3aa: CASSPQGITYEQYF
d_gene: -; j_gene: TRBJ1-5; v_gene: TRBV12-3/TRBV12-4; abundance: many; CDR3nt: TGTGCCAGCAGCCCGTGGGGGTTAGGGGCAGGTCAGCCCCAGCATTTT; CDR3aa: CASSPWGLGAGQPQHF
d_gene: TRBD2; j_gene: TRBJ2-5; v_gene: TRBV12-3/TRBV12-4; abundance: many; CDR3nt: TGTGCCAGCAGAAGCGGGGGGGCGGAGACCCAGTACTTC; CDR3aa: CASRSGGAETQYF
d_gene: -; j_gene: TRBJ1-6; v_gene: TRBV25-1; abundance: -; CDR3nt: TGTGCCAGCAGGGAGATTAATTCACCCCTCCACTTT; CDR3aa: CASREINSPLHF
d_gene: TRBD1; j_gene: TRBJ2-5; v_gene: TRBV7-9; abundance: many; CDR3nt: TGTGCCAGCAGCTCTAGCAGGGGGCCAGAAGAGACCCAGTACTTC; CDR3aa: CASSSSRGPEETQYF
d_gene: -; j_gene: TRBJ1-3; v_gene: TRBV7-9; abundance: -; CDR3nt: TGCGCCAGCAGCCAAGAGTCCAGAAGAAACACCATATATTTT; CDR3aa: CASSQESRRNTIYF
d_gene: -; j_gene: TRBJ2-7; v_gene: TRBV9; abundance: many; CDR3nt: TGTGCCAGCAGCGTGGGCATCGGGACCGAGCAGTACTTC; CDR3aa: CASSVGIGTEQYF
d_gene: -; j_gene: TRBJ2-2; v_gene: TRBV29-1; abundance: many; CDR3nt: TGCAGCGTTGAGTCGGGGGTGAACACCGGGGAGCTGTTTTTT; CDR3aa: CSVESGVNTGELFF
d_gene: -; j_gene: TRBJ1-2; v_gene: TRBV15; abundance: -; CDR3nt: TGTGCCACCAGCAGTACGTACAGCCCTAACTATGGCTACACCTTC; CDR3aa: CATSSTYSPNYGYTF
d_gene: -; j_gene: TRBJ1-2; v_gene: TRBV7-9; abundance: many; CDR3nt: TGTGCCAGCAGCTTAGCGCACGTCGACTATGGCTACACCTTC; CDR3aa: CASSLAHVDYGYTF
d_gene: -; j_gene: TRBJ1-1; v_gene: TRBV2; abundance: -; CDR3nt: TGCGCCAGCGGCCAAAAAACTGAAGCTTTCTTT; CDR3aa: CASGQKTEAFF
d_gene: TRBD1; j_gene: TRBJ1-5; v_gene: TRBV11-2; abundance: few; CDR3nt: TGTGCCAGCAGCTTGGGCGGGCAGGGGGACGAGCCCCAGCATTTT; CDR3aa: CASSLGGQGDEPQHF
d_gene: -; j_gene: TRBJ2-5; v_gene: TRBV7-9; abundance: -; CDR3nt: TGTGCCAGCAGCTTGGCCGGGATTCTGTCTGGGCGGTACTTC; CDR3aa: CASSLAGILSGRYF
d_gene: -; j_gene: TRBJ2-7; v_gene: TRBV12-3/TRBV12-4; abundance: few; CDR3nt: TGTGCCAGCAGTTTAAGCGTCTCCGAGCAGTACTTC; CDR3aa: CASSLSVSEQYF
d_gene: TRBD1; j_gene: TRBJ1-2; v_gene: TRBV7-2; abundance: many; CDR3nt: TGTGCCAGCAGCCCGCCAGGACAGGGAACCTATGGCTACACCTTC; CDR3aa: CASSPPGQGTYGYTF
d_gene: -; j_gene: TRBJ2-3; v_gene: TRBV7-9; abundance: -; CDR3nt: TGTGCCAGCGAATCACATAACACAGATACGCAGTATTTT; CDR3aa: CASESHNTDTQYF
d_gene: -; j_gene: TRBJ2-7; v_gene: TRBV9; abundance: -; CDR3nt: TGTGCCAGCAGCGTATCACCGGGCGTCACCTACGAGCAGTACTTC; CDR3aa: CASSVSPGVTYEQYF
d_gene: -; j_gene: TRBJ2-7; v_gene: TRBV11-2; abundance: -; CDR3nt: TGTGCCAGCAGTCGCCCGGGCCGCGGAATATACGAGCAGTACTTC; CDR3aa: CASSRPGRGIYEQYF
d_gene: -; j_gene: TRBJ2-7; v_gene: TRBV24-1; abundance: -; CDR3nt: TGTGCCAGCAGTTTCCCCTGGGTCCGAACATACGAGCAGTACTTC; CDR3aa: CASSFPWVRTYEQYF
d_gene: -; j_gene: TRBJ1-5; v_gene: TRBV19; abundance: -; CDR3nt: TGTGCCAGTAGTATATATGGTGGGGGCGGCAATCAGCCCCAGCATTTT; CDR3aa: CASSIYGGGGNQPQHF
d_gene: -; j_gene: TRBJ1-6; v_gene: TRBV5-1; abundance: many; CDR3nt: TGCGCCAGCAGAACGGGACTGGGGCGATCACCCCTCCACTTT; CDR3aa: CASRTGLGRSPLHF
d_gene: TRBD1; j_gene: TRBJ1-2; v_gene: TRBV29-1; abundance: many; CDR3nt: TGCAGCGTGGACAGGGGGCTCTGGGGCTACACCTTC; CDR3aa: CSVDRGLWGYTF
d_gene: TRBD1; j_gene: TRBJ1-6; v_gene: TRBV7-9; abundance: -; CDR3nt: TGTGCCAGCAGCCACGCGGACAGGGCGGCGGCACCCCTCCACTTT; CDR3aa: CASSHADRAAAPLHF
d_gene: -; j_gene: TRBJ2-7; v_gene: TRBV19; abundance: -; CDR3nt: TGTGCCAGTAGTATCCAGGGATACTCCTACGAGCAGTACTTC; CDR3aa: CASSIQGYSYEQYF
d_gene: -; j_gene: TRBJ1-2; v_gene: TRBV24-1; abundance: many; CDR3nt: TGTGCCACCAGTCCGGGCAGGAATAACTATGGCTACACCTTC; CDR3aa: CATSPGRNNYGYTF
d_gene: TRBD1; j_gene: TRBJ1-1; v_gene: TRBV10-1; abundance: many; CDR3nt: TGCGCCAGCAGTTGGGACAGGGGGACTGAAGCTTTCTTT; CDR3aa: CASSWDRGTEAFF
d_gene: -; j_gene: TRBJ2-7; v_gene: TRBV24-1; abundance: many; CDR3nt: TGTGCCACCAGCCAGGGCCACGAGCAGTACTTC; CDR3aa: CATSQGHEQYF
d_gene: -; j_gene: TRBJ1-4; v_gene: TRBV2; abundance: many; CDR3nt: TGTGCCAGCAGTGACGGGACACGGTATGAAAAACTGTTTTTT; CDR3aa: CASSDGTRYEKLFF
d_gene: TRBD1; j_gene: TRBJ2-3; v_gene: TRBV24-1; abundance: -; CDR3nt: TGTGCCAGCAGTCCCGGACAGGATAATCAGCCCCAGTATTTT; CDR3aa: CASSPGQDNQPQYF
d_gene: TRBD1; j_gene: TRBJ2-7; v_gene: TRBV7-6; abundance: -; CDR3nt: TGTGCCAGCAGCCCCCGACAGGGGGATCCCTACGAGCAGTACTTC; CDR3aa: CASSPRQGDPYEQYF
d_gene: -; j_gene: TRBJ2-7; v_gene: TRBV6-1; abundance: -; CDR3nt: TGTGCCAGCAGCCCCCGCAGCAACGAGCAGTACTTC; CDR3aa: CASSPRSNEQYF
d_gene: -; j_gene: TRBJ2-2; v_gene: TRBV25-1; abundance: -; CDR3nt: TGCGCCAGCAGCCAAGATGGAAGAGGGGAGCTGTTTTTT; CDR3aa: CASSQDGRGELFF